These T cell receptor beta chains were read from a single sample in a study of T cells in Graves' hyperthyroidism and ophthalmopathy. TCRdb re-called the multiplex PCR reads through MiXCR, storing one row per CDR3 protein. The table lists fewer than 350,000 distinct CDR3 sequences, roughly 23% of them singletons. The material sequenced was blood. These TCRs come from a woman between 45 and 60 years old with Graves' hyperthyroidism. Each CDR3 is given with its conserved first and last residue. Fields, in order: J gene, V gene, clone size, D gene, CDR3 protein, CDR3 DNA. The D gene is left open where the match is weak. Rows give clone size only sometimes, using once, few, many, or a class for an expanded clone.

TRBJ1-1	TRBV12-3/TRBV12-4	many	NA	CASKYLGNTEAFF	TGTGCCAGCAAATACTTAGGTAACACTGAAGCTTTCTTT
TRBJ2-3	TRBV30	many	TRBD2	CAWRAGTSGTDTQYF	TGTGCCTGGAGAGCCGGGACTAGCGGCACAGATACGCAGTATTTT
TRBJ2-3	TRBV3-1	NA	TRBD2	CASSRASGGPASSTDTQYF	TGTGCCAGCAGCCGGGCTAGCGGGGGACCCGCCTCTAGCACAGATACGCAGTATTTT
TRBJ1-1	TRBV18	many	NA	CASSPPRGLMNTEAFF	TGTGCCAGCTCACCACCGAGGGGCTTGATGAACACTGAAGCTTTCTTT
TRBJ2-3	TRBV14	many	NA	CASSQPRDPSTDTQYF	TGTGCCAGCAGCCAACCCCGGGACCCGAGCACAGATACGCAGTATTTT
TRBJ1-2	TRBV2	NA	NA	CASSEIQGGNYGYTF	TGTGCCAGCAGTGAAATCCAGGGCGGTAACTATGGCTACACCTTC
TRBJ2-5	TRBV11-3	many	TRBD2	CASSPGSGRSAETQYF	TGTGCCAGCAGCCCCGGGAGCGGGAGGTCTGCGGAGACCCAGTACTTC
TRBJ1-1	TRBV3-1	many	NA	CASSQDRGGGTTEAFF	TGTGCCAGCAGCCAAGATAGGGGAGGGGGGACAACTGAAGCTTTCTTT
TRBJ2-1	TRBV2	few	NA	CASSEIRSFQFF	TGTGCCAGCAGTGAGATTAGGTCTTTTCAGTTCTTC
TRBJ1-6	TRBV28	many	TRBD1	CASSPSWDRANSPLHF	TGTGCCAGCAGTCCGTCGTGGGACAGGGCGAATTCACCCCTCCACTTT
TRBJ1-5	TRBV2	NA	NA	CASSVGGRGLGVRQPQHF	TGTGCCAGCAGTGTCGGGGGTCGGGGCTTGGGAGTACGCCAGCCCCAGCATTTT
TRBJ1-5	TRBV28	once	NA	CASSGPDSNQPQHF	TGTGCCAGCAGTGGGCCTGATAGCAATCAGCCCCAGCATTTT
TRBJ2-7	TRBV7-9	many	TRBD2	CASKAGFDEQYF	TGTGCCAGCAAAGCGGGATTCGACGAGCAGTACTTC
TRBJ1-6	TRBV10-3	NA	TRBD1	CAISELTGGNSPLHF	TGTGCCATCAGTGAGTTGACAGGGGGTAATTCACCCCTCCACTTT
TRBJ1-2	TRBV7-9	many	NA	CASSLMGAYGYTF	TGTGCCAGCAGCTTAATGGGAGCCTATGGCTACACCTTC
TRBJ1-5	TRBV6-1	NA	NA	CASSARTRAMAQHF	TGTGCCAGCAGTGCAAGGACTCGGGCTATGGCCCAGCATTTT
TRBJ2-7	TRBV2	NA	TRBD1	CASSEAPGQVYEQYF	TGTGCCAGCAGTGAAGCACCCGGACAGGTCTACGAGCAGTACTTC
TRBJ1-6	TRBV3-1	NA	TRBD1	CASSREDRVSPLHF	TGTGCCAGCAGCCGAGAGGACAGGGTTTCACCCCTCCACTTT
TRBJ1-1	TRBV30	many	TRBD1	CASTQGLVNTEAFF	TGTGCCTCGACACAGGGGTTGGTGAACACTGAAGCTTTCTTT
TRBJ1-2	TRBV20-1	NA	TRBD1	CSAAQGQGTYGYTF	TGCAGTGCCGCACAAGGACAGGGCACCTATGGCTACACCTTC
TRBJ2-2	TRBV11-1	many	NA	CASSVGPNTGELFF	TGTGCCAGCAGCGTCGGACCAAACACCGGGGAGCTGTTTTTT
TRBJ1-6	TRBV3-1	NA	NA	CASSQDLAGPNRAPLHF	TGTGCCAGCAGCCAAGATCTTGCGGGGCCCAATCGGGCACCCCTCCACTTT
TRBJ2-7	TRBV3-1	NA	NA	CASSQEGSSYEQYF	TGTGCCAGCAGCCAAGAGGGGTCCTCCTACGAGCAGTACTTC
TRBJ2-7	TRBV12-3/TRBV12-4	many	NA	CASSLRQASSYEQYF	TGTGCCAGCAGTTTACGACAGGCTAGCTCCTACGAGCAGTACTTC
TRBJ2-1	TRBV4-1	NA	NA	CASSPSSGVRYNEQFF	TGCGCCAGCAGCCCCTCATCAGGGGTCAGGTACAATGAGCAGTTCTTC
TRBJ2-3	TRBV15	few	TRBD2	CATSRASGGSKYF	TGTGCCACCAGCAGAGCTAGCGGGGGTTCGAAGTATTTT
TRBJ2-2	TRBV11-2	NA	TRBD1	CASSFRGRDTGELFF	TGTGCCAGCAGCTTCAGGGGGCGGGACACCGGGGAGCTGTTTTTT
TRBJ2-2	TRBV7-9	many	TRBD1	CASSLDRGLNTGELFF	TGTGCCAGCAGCTTAGACAGGGGGCTGAACACCGGGGAGCTGTTTTTT
TRBJ2-1	TRBV14	few	TRBD2	CASSQDLAGGPQFF	TGTGCCAGCAGCCAAGATCTAGCGGGGGGCCCCCAGTTCTTC
TRBJ1-2	TRBV2	NA	NA	CASRLDGLYGYTF	TGTGCCAGCAGGCTCGATGGGCTATATGGCTACACCTTC
TRBJ2-5	TRBV5-1	few	TRBD1	CASSLAPRGTEKETQYF	TGCGCCAGCAGCTTGGCCCCCCGAGGGACAGAAAAAGAGACCCAGTACTTC
TRBJ1-5	TRBV6-1	NA	NA	CASKKRGQPQHF	TGTGCCAGCAAAAAAAGGGGTCAGCCCCAGCATTTT
TRBJ2-1	TRBV11-2	many	NA	CASSKDWDEQFF	TGTGCCAGCAGCAAGGACTGGGATGAGCAGTTCTTC
TRBJ2-3	TRBV5-1	NA	NA	CASSSETAISTDTQYF	TGCGCCAGCAGCTCGGAGACGGCGATTAGCACAGATACGCAGTATTTT
TRBJ1-6	TRBV10-2	NA	TRBD1	CASSETGTGRSYNSPLHF	TGCGCCAGCAGTGAGACCGGGACAGGCCGCTCCTATAATTCACCCCTCCACTTT
TRBJ1-1	TRBV20-1	many	NA	CSASWEFSEAFF	TGCAGTGCTAGTTGGGAGTTCTCTGAAGCTTTCTTT
TRBJ2-3	TRBV7-2	few	TRBD2	CASSLASGGPSTQYF	TGTGCCAGCAGCTTAGCTAGCGGGGGGCCGTCGACGCAGTATTTT
TRBJ1-1	TRBV28	many	NA	CASRVELVTEAFF	TGTGCCAGCAGGGTGGAGTTAGTCACTGAAGCTTTCTTT
TRBJ2-1	TRBV12-3/TRBV12-4	NA	NA	CASSPKSGYLKDEQFF	TGTGCCAGCAGCCCAAAAAGCGGGTACTTAAAGGATGAGCAGTTCTTC
TRBJ2-4	TRBV20-1	many	NA	CSAVGVVGKNIQYF	TGCAGTGCTGTCGGTGTTGTGGGCAAAAACATTCAGTACTTC
TRBJ1-5	TRBV10-3	many	TRBD1	CAIRDRADSNQPQHF	TGTGCCATAAGGGACAGGGCCGATAGCAATCAGCCCCAGCATTTT
TRBJ2-3	TRBV6-1	NA	TRBD2	CASSFLGLGTDTQYF	TGTGCCAGCAGTTTTTTGGGACTAGGCACAGATACGCAGTATTTT
TRBJ2-7	TRBV2	many	NA	CASGGDYEQYF	TGTGCCAGCGGAGGGGATTACGAGCAGTACTTC
TRBJ1-1	TRBV10-3	many	NA	CAIIPTGRRITEAFF	TGTGCCATCATCCCAACAGGGAGGAGGATCACTGAAGCTTTCTTT
TRBJ1-5	TRBV28	many	NA	CASSAPGNQPQHF	TGTGCCAGCAGCGCACCGGGAAATCAGCCCCAGCATTTT
TRBJ2-5	TRBV15	NA	TRBD2	CATSRVPGGTQYF	TGTGCCACCAGCAGAGTTCCGGGGGGGACCCAGTACTTC
TRBJ2-1	TRBV6-1	many	TRBD2	CASSSLASGSHNEQFF	TGTGCCAGCAGTTCCCTAGCTAGCGGGAGCCACAATGAGCAGTTCTTC
TRBJ1-5	TRBV10-3	NA	NA	CAISGFGNQPQHF	TGTGCCATCAGTGGATTTGGCAATCAGCCCCAGCATTTT
TRBJ2-6	TRBV28	many	NA	CASSFHREGSSGANVLTF	TGTGCCAGCAGTTTCCACAGGGAAGGGAGCTCTGGGGCCAACGTCCTGACTTTC
TRBJ2-5	TRBV10-2	many	TRBD2	CASSEGLARRGETQYF	TGCGCCAGCAGCGAGGGACTAGCGAGACGAGGAGAGACCCAGTACTTC
TRBJ2-7	TRBV28	few	NA	CACSSPGSSYEQYF	TGTGCCTGCAGTTCGCCCGGGAGCTCCTACGAGCAGTACTTC
TRBJ1-5	TRBV6-2/TRBV6-3	many	NA	CASSYSPPFSNQPQHF	TGTGCCAGCAGTTACTCCCCCCCGTTTAGCAATCAGCCCCAGCATTTT